The clone carrying this TCR beta chain was seen a few times. Its antigen is undetermined. This record belongs to a study of T cell repertoires in cytomegalovirus infection. About the study: It was the public TCR beta signatures that indicated both CMV infection and matching HLA type. Study-wide results and caveats: Dominating the ex vivo response were HLA-C-restricted CMV-specific TCR beta clonotypes.

Using its own MiXCR run on the reads, TCRdb lists one record per CDR3 protein. The sample holds just over 450,000 distinct CDR3 sequences, roughly 46% seen once. Trimming removed 1 base from V and 3 bases from J, with 7 bases in between. Germline V CDR1 and CDR2: MNHNS, SASEGT. This CDR3 comprises 13 residues. The clonotype comes from a human donor in good health (CMV status not recorded). Some clones in this sample may be carry-over from other donors' samples. This specimen consisted of cultured PBMCs, obtained from culture after CMV antigen stimulation. The gene calls are TRBV6-1 and TRBJ2-7; D unclear. The CDR3 sequence: CASSEGSNYEQYF. The CDR3 bases are TGTGCCAGCAGTGAAGGCAGCAACTACGAGCAGTACTTC.